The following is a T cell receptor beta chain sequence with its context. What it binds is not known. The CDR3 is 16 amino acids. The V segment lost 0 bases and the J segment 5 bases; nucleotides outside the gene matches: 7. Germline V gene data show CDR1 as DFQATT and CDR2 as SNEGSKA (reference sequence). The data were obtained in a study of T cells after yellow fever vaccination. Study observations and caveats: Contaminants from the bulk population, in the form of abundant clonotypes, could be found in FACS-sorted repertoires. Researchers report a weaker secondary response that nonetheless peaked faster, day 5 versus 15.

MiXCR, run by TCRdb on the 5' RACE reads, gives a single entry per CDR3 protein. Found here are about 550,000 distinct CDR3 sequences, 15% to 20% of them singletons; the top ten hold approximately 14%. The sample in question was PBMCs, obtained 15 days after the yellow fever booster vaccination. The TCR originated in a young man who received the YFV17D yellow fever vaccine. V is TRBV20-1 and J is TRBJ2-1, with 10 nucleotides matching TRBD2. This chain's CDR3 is CSARDWGLAPNNEQFF. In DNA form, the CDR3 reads TGCAGTGCTAGAGATTGGGGACTAGCGCCTAACAATGAGCAGTTCTTC.